These 12 T cell receptor beta chains were sequenced from one sample in a study of early T cells in non-severe SARS-CoV-2 infection. TCRdb itself ran the 5' RACE reads through MiXCR, one entry per CDR3 protein. The profile shows around 53,000 distinct CDR3 sequences, over 9.5% of them singletons. Sequencing used whole blood. These receptors all come from an adult who was a healthcare worker with PCR-confirmed SARS-CoV-2 infection or an uninfected control (not recorded which).

As to this clonotype: The CDR3 does not close with the conserved phenylalanine or tryptophan, likely indicating a read error. The limits of the CDR3 on the DNA are not certain, so only TCRdb's listed CDR3 is given. This chain links TRBV7-6 with TRBJ1-1; TRBD1 is taken as the D call from the table, unchecked against the DNA. CDR1 and CDR2 (germline): SGHVS, FNYEAQ. The CDR3 has 11 residues if both end residues are counted. The CDR3 is CASSSGQLFSV.

In its sample, this clonotype was seen many times. V gene TRBV11-2 combines with J gene TRBJ2-3; 11 bases map to TRBD2. This CDR3 has 18 residues. Per germline, CDR1 SGHAT and CDR2 FQNNGV. V dropped 2 bases and J dropped 2; count of bases not matched to a gene: 9. The CDR3 bases are TGTGCCAGCAGCTTACTACGGTCTAGCGGGGGGTTCACAGATACGCAGTATTTT. This encodes CASSLLRSSGGFTDTQYF.

The CDR3 protein is CATSDPKSSYNEQFF. CDR3 sequence (DNA): TGTGCCACCAGTGATCCTAAAAGCTCCTACAATGAGCAGTTCTTC. The chain combines TRBV24-1 with TRBJ2-1; D is uncertain. The CDR3 has 15 residues. V was pared by 3 bases and J by 0 bases, with 8 bases between. CDR1 KGHDR and CDR2 SFDVKD come from the germline V gene.

This clonotype occurred many times. The chain uses TRBV20-1 and TRBJ1-1; the D is unclear. The CDR3 has 14 residues. Germline V gene sequence: CDR1 DFQATT, CDR2 SNEGSKA (reference sequence). V lost 0 bases to trimming and J lost 0 bases, with 8 bases between them. CDR3 loop: CSARDFRLNTEAFF. The CDR3 DNA follows: TGCAGTGCTAGAGATTTCCGCCTGAACACTGAAGCTTTCTTT.

The CDR3 loop is CASSSLAGREQYF. For the CDR3, the DNA is TGTGCCAGCAGTAGTCTAGCGGGACGCGAGCAGTACTTC. The V and J genes are TRBV7-3 and TRBJ2-7; 9 nucleotides line up with TRBD2. After removal of 6 bases from V and 6 bases from J, the junction contained 6 bases not matched to a gene. Germline CDR1 SGHTA, CDR2 FQGTGA. This CDR3 is built from 13 residues. Using reference TRBV7-3 and TRBJ2-7 for the parts outside the CDR3, the full variable domain is GAGVSQTPSNKVTEKGKYVELRCDPISGHTALYWYRQSLGQGPEFLIYFQGTGAADDSGLPNDRFFAVRPEGSVSTLKIQRTERGDSAVYLCASSSLAGREQYFGPGTRLTVT.

This clonotype was recorded many times. The gene calls are TRBV7-9 and TRBJ2-7; D perhaps matches TRBD2 (5 bases). Trimming pared 5 bases from V and 4 bases from J, leaving 15 bases between. CDR1 SEHNR and CDR2 FQNEAQ come from the germline V gene (reference sequence). CDR3 length: 14 residues. The CDR3 reads CASSGTGVHYEQYF. CDR3 in DNA: TGTGCCAGCAGCGGAACCGGGGTACATTACGAGCAGTACTTC.

With respect to this clonotype: This could be a read error, since a much larger clone is one nucleotide away. V gene TRBV6-5 combines with J gene TRBJ1-5, with 9 bases matching TRBD1. The ends lost 4 bases at V and 2 bases at J; junction bases unmatched: 3. CDR1 and CDR2 from the germline V gene are MNHEY and SVGAGI. This CDR3 is 15 amino acids long. Written as DNA, the CDR3 is TGTGCCAGCAGTTCCGGGACAGGGCGCAATCAGCCCCAGCATTTT. It yields the protein CASSSGTGRNQPQHF.

This clonotype was recorded at least ten times. The V gene is TRBV3-1, the J gene TRBJ1-5; a possible D gene is TRBD1 (5 bases). The V and J ends lost 3 bases and 0 bases respectively, with 15 bases between them. Germline V gene lookup returns CDR1 LGHDT and CDR2 YNNKEL (reference sequence). This CDR3 comprises 17 residues. The chain's CDR3 is CASSHSRDGLSNQPQHF. CDR3 DNA sequence: TGTGCCAGCAGCCATTCCCGGGACGGTCTTAGCAATCAGCCCCAGCATTTT. Based on the CDR3 plus reference TRBV3-1 and TRBJ1-5, the full variable domain is DTAVSQTPKYLVTQMGNDKSIKCEQNLGHDTMYWYKQDSKKFLKIMFSYNNKELIINETVPNRFSPKSPDKAHLNLHINSLELGDSAVYFCASSHSRDGLSNQPQHFGDGTRLSIL.

Many counts were recorded for this clonotype. The chain uses TRBV12-3 or TRBV12-4 and TRBJ2-7; D is perhaps TRBD2 (6 bases). The CDR3 runs 13 residues. Trimming shortened V by 2 bases and J by 3 bases, and 8 bases separated the two germline ends. The CDR3 loop reads CASSLWTNYEQYF. The CDR3 DNA is TGTGCCAGCAGTTTATGGACTAACTACGAGCAGTACTTC.

This clonotype was seen repeatedly, ten times or more. The J gene is TRBJ1-2, the V gene TRBV5-1; D is possibly TRBD1 (5 bases). Trimming left V 5 bases short and J 4 bases short, with 12 bases between. The CDR3 spans 13 residues. Germline CDR1 is SGHRS and CDR2 is YFSETQ. The CDR3 region is CASRSDQGYGYTF. The CDR3, as DNA: TGCGCCAGCAGGAGTGATCAGGGCTATGGCTACACCTTC.

In this sample, this clonotype turned up many times. The CDR3 nucleotides are TGTGCCAGCTCTGGGACTGGACTAGGGGGCTACACCTTC. Protein: CASSGTGLGGYTF. The chain has TRBV27 and TRBJ1-2; TRBD1 might be the D (5 bases). The CDR3 totals 13 residues. Between the trimmed V and J ends, which lost 8 bases and 8 bases, there was a span of 18 bases. From germline, CDR1 is MNHEY and CDR2 SMNVEV (reference sequence).

This clonotype has at least ten counts. The chain joins TRBV29-1 to TRBJ1-5; D remains ambiguous. The CDR3 is 13 amino acids. The germline V gene has CDR1 SQVTM and CDR2 ANQGSEA. Deletions cut 6 bases from V and 3 bases from J, with 12 bases between. The CDR3 loop is CSVRGPDNQPQHF. In DNA, the CDR3 is TGCAGCGTCCGCGGTCCGGACAATCAGCCCCAGCATTTT. The variable domain in full, completed from reference TRBV29-1 and TRBJ1-5, reads SAVISQKPSRDICQRGTSLTIQCQVDSQVTMMFWYRQQPGQSLTLIATANQGSEATYESGFVIDKFPISRPNLTFSTLTVSNMSPEDSSIYLCSVRGPDNQPQHFGDGTRLSIL.